These 11 T cell receptor beta chains were sequenced from one sample in a study of blood T cell repertoires in COVID-19 (dated by TCRdb to about 2020). To prepare the library, the immunoSEQ multiplex PCR assay was applied. Entries here come from immuneACCESS through TCRdb and include only in-frame sequences with V and J called. Some clones fail to appear in such tables; in the studies checked, an unresolved V gene covers under half of the shortfall, and the cause of the remainder is unknown. This sample has roughly 670,000 clones in its table, and 70% to 90% of those were observed once. The top ten hold around 0.3% of the sample. Sequencing was done on a sample of peripheral blood. All receptors come from a woman under 30 with acute or convalescent COVID-19.

The rearrangement links TRBV6-2 or TRBV6-3 to TRBJ1-2; the match to TRBD1 covers 7 bases. The V and J ends lost 5 bases and 1 base, in that order; junction bases with no gene match: 13. Per germline, CDR1 MNHEY and CDR2 SVGEGT. This CDR3 is built from 17 residues. The CDR3, as DNA: TGTGCCAGCAGTCACCGGGACAGCCATCCTTATAACTATGGCTACACCTTC. Residues: CASSHRDSHPYNYGYTF.

The chain recombines TRBV27 with TRBJ2-7; TRBD1 agrees at 9 bases. Unmatched junction bases numbered 9, after V lost 5 bases and J lost 4 bases. CDR3 length: 15 amino acids. Germline values: CDR1 MNHEY, CDR2 SMNVEV (reference sequence). This CDR3 is CASSPSWTGAYEQYF. The CDR3 region has the DNA TGTGCCAGCAGTCCCTCCTGGACAGGGGCGTACGAGCAGTACTTC.

The gene calls are TRBV7-2 and TRBJ1-3; 7 nucleotides agree with TRBD1. The germline CDR1 and CDR2 sequences are SGHTA and FQGNSA. The CDR3 contains 15 residues. The J segment lost 2 bases and the V segment lost 3 bases, leaving 4 bases of the junction unmatched. CDR3 bases: TGTGCCAGCAGCTTGGGGGACAGCCCTGGAAACACCATATATTTT. Translation gives CASSLGDSPGNTIYF.

This chain connects TRBV24-1 to TRBJ2-5; the D gene is possibly TRBD2 (6 bases). Germline V gene data show CDR1 as KGHDR and CDR2 as SFDVKD. Trimming took off 4 bases at V and 3 bases at J, with 11 bases between the two ends. The CDR3 is 14 residues long. This CDR3 reads CATSEAGRKETQYF. Here the CDR3 DNA reads TGTGCCACCAGTGAAGCGGGTCGGAAAGAGACCCAGTACTTC.

The chain carries TRBV9 and TRBJ1-1; D ambiguous. Germline assignment: CDR1 SGDLS and CDR2 YYNGEE. The V end was cut by 4 bases, the J end by 12 bases, with 19 bases between. This CDR3 contains 13 residues. The CDR3 DNA is TGTGCCAGCAGCAAGGACGGACCCCGAGGGTCTTTCTTT. Its translation is CASSKDGPRGSFF. The full variable domain, with the rest looked up from reference TRBV9 and TRBJ1-1, is DSGVTQTPKHLITATGQRVTLRCSPRSGDLSVYWYQQSLDQGLQFLIQYYNGEERAKGNILERFSAQQFPDLHSELNLSSLELGDSALYFCASSKDGPRGSFFGQGTRLTVV.

This clone was recorded a few times. CDR3 in DNA: TGTGCCAGCAGCCAAGGTCGGAGCGGGGGGGCTACTTACAATGAGCAGTTCTTC. It translates to CASSQGRSGGATYNEQFF. The chain has TRBV4-2 and TRBJ2-1; 10 bases match TRBD2. The germline V gene has CDR1 LGHNA and CDR2 YNFKEQ. Trimming took 1 base from V and 4 from J; bases not matched to a gene: 10. The CDR3 spans 18 residues.

The count of this clone is one. The chain recombines TRBV5-1 with TRBJ2-1; D is undetermined. Trimming took 0 bases from V and 6 from J, leaving 10 bases between them. The CDR3 contains 14 residues. CDR1 and CDR2 from the germline V gene are SGHRS and YFSETQ. CDR3 amino acids: CASSLGSNSNEQFF. In DNA, the CDR3 is TGCGCCAGCAGCTTGGGAAGCAATTCCAATGAGCAGTTCTTC.

The genes are TRBV6-6 and TRBJ2-7, with TRBD1 as a possible D gene (6 bases). This CDR3 is 15 amino acids long. CDR1 and CDR2 from the germline V gene are MNHNY and SVGAGI (reference sequence). V lost 5 bases and J lost 1, with 15 bases in between. The CDR3 loop reads CASSNQGKGSYEQYF. In DNA, the CDR3 is TGTGCCAGCAGTAATCAGGGGAAAGGGTCCTACGAGCAGTACTTC.

This chain uses TRBV25-1 with TRBJ1-4; D gene ambiguous. The length of the CDR3 is 10 residues. CDR1 is MGHDK, CDR2 SYGVNS, per germline. Trimming took 6 bases from V and 8 from J, leaving 4 bases between them. The CDR3, as DNA: TGTGCCAGCAGACGGGAAAAACTGTTTTTT. Translated: CASRREKLFF.

J is TRBJ1-2 and V is TRBV9, with a weak D call TRBD1 (5 bases). CDR3 length: 14 residues. CDR1 is SGDLS, CDR2 YYNGEE, per germline. The germline V and J ends were trimmed by 2 bases and 5 bases, with 13 bases remaining between them. The CDR3 sequence is CASSVGGREYGYTF. CDR3 nucleotides: TGTGCCAGCAGCGTGGGGGGAAGGGAGTATGGCTACACCTTC.

V is TRBV18 and J is TRBJ1-2; unclear D gene. Germline V lookup: CDR1 KGHSH, CDR2 LQKENI. Trimming shortened V by 3 bases and J by 4 bases, and 15 bases separated the two germline ends. The CDR3 consists of 15 residues. The CDR3: CASSPEVNVLYGYTF. The CDR3 coding sequence is TGTGCCAGCTCACCCGAGGTCAACGTCCTCTATGGCTACACCTTC.